This TCR beta chain was found in a study of OX40 agonist ivuxolimab in advanced cancers. Some clones are missing from TCRdb's copy, which holds only in-frame ones; the method was immunoSEQ multiplex PCR. The sample lists about 52,000 clones, approximately 90% occurring once. The sequence was collected from an adult with an advanced solid tumor such as melanoma, head and neck, liver or kidney cancer. The material sequenced was CD4+ or CD8+ T cells sorted from blood, taken in a trial of the OX40 agonist ivuxolimab.

CDR3 loop: CASSPVRGGETQYF. CDR3 nucleotide sequence: TGTGCCAGCAGCCCTGTCAGGGGAGGGGAGACCCAGTACTTC. The chain joins TRBV14 to TRBJ2-5, with a tentative D call TRBD2 (7 bases). V lost 4 bases, J lost 5 bases, and 14 bases lay in between. This CDR3 contains 14 residues. The germline V gene encodes CDR1 SGHDN and CDR2 FVKESK.